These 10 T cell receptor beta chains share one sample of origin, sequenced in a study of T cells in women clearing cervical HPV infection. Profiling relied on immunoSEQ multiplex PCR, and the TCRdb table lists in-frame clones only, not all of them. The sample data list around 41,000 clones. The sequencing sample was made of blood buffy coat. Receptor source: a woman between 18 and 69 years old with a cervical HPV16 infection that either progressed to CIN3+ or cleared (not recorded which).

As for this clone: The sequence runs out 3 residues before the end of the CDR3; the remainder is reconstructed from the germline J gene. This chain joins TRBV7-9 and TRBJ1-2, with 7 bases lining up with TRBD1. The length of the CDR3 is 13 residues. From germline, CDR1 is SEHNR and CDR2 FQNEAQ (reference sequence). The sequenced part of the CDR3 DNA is TGTGCCAGCAGCCCCGACAGGGATCCAGGC. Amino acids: CASSPDRDPG. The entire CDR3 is CASSPDRDPGYTF.

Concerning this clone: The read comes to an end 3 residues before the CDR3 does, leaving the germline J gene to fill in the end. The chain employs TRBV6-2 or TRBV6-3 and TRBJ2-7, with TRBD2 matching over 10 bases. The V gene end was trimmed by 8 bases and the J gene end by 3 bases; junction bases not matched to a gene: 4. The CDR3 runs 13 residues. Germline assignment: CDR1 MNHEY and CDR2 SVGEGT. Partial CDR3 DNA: TGTGCCAGCCGAGCGGGAGGGGACTACGAG. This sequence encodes CASRAGGDYE. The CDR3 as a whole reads CASRAGGDYEQYF.

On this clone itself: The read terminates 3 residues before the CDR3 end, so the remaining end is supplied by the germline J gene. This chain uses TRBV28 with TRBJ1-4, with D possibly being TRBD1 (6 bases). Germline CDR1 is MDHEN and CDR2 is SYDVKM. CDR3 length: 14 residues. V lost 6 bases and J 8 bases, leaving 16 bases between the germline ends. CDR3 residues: CASRHRVGGEKLFF. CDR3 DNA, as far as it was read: TGTGCCAGCAGGCACAGGGTCGGAGGGGAAAAA.

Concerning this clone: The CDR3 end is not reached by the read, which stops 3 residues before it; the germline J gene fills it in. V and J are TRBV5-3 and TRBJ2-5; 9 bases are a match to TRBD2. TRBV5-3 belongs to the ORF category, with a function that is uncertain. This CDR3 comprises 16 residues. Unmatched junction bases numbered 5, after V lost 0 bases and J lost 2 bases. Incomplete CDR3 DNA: TGTGCCAGAAGCTTGGGGGCGGGGGGGGTTCAAGAGACC. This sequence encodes CARSLGAGGVQET. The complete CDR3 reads CARSLGAGGVQETQYF.

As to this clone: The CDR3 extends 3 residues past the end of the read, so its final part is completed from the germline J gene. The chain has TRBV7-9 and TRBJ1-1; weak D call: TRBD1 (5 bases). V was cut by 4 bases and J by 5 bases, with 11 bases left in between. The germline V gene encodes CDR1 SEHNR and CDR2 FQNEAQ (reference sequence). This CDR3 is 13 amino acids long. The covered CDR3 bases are TGTGCCAGCAGCTCCAATGGACAAACTGAA. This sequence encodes CASSSNGQTE. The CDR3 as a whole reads CASSSNGQTEAFF.

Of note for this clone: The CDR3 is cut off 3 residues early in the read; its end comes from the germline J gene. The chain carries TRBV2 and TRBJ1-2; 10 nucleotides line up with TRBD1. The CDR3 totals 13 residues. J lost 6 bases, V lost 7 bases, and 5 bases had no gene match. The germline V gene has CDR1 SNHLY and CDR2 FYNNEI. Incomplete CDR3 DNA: TGTGCCAGCAAAGGGACAGGGGTCGATGGC. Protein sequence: CASKGTGVDG. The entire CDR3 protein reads CASKGTGVDGYTF.

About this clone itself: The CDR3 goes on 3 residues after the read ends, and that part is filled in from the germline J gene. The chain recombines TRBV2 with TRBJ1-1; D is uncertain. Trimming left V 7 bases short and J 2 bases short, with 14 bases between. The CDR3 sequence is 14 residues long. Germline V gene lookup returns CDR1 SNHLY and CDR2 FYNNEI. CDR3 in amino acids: CASILSYTNTEAFF. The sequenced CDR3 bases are TGTGCCAGCATCCTGAGTTACACCAACACTGAA. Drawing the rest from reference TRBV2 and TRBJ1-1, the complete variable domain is EPEVTQTPSHQVTQMGQEVILRCVPISNHLYFYWYRQILGQKVEFLVSFYNNEISEKSEIFDDQFSVERPDGSNFTLKIRSTKLEDSAMYFCASILSYTNTEAFFGQGTRLTVV.

The covered CDR3 bases are TGTGCCAGCAGTCGTATACGGACTAGGAACAATGAG. This gives the protein CASSRIRTRNNE. The complete CDR3 reads CASSRIRTRNNEQFF. The rearrangement uses TRBV7-8 and TRBJ2-1; 7 nucleotides align to TRBD2. Sequencing ends 3 residues short of the CDR3 end; the germline J gene provides the rest. CDR3 length equals 15 residues. V shed 6 bases and J 5 bases; nucleotides not matched to a gene: 10. The germline V gene has CDR1 SGHVS and CDR2 FQNEAQ. Combining the CDR3 with reference TRBV7-8 and TRBJ2-1 gives the whole variable domain GAGVSQSPRYKVAKRGQDVALRCDPISGHVSLFWYQQALGQGPEFLTYFQNEAQLDKSGLPSDRFFAERPEGSVSTLKIQRTQQEDSAVYLCASSRIRTRNNEQFFGPGTRLTVL.

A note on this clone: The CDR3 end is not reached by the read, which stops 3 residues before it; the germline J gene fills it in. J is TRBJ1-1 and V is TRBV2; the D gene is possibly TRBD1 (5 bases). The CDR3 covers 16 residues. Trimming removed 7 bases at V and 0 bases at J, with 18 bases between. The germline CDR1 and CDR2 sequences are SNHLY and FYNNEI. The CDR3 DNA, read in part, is TGTGCCAGCACTCCTAACCCAAGAGGGGTGAACACTGAA. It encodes CASTPNPRGVNTE. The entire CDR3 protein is CASTPNPRGVNTEAFF.

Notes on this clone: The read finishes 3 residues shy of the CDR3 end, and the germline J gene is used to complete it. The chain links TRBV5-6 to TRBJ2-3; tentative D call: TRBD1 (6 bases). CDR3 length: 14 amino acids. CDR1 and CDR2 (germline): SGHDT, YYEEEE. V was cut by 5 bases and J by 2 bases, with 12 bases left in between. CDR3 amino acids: CASRPGHATDTQYF. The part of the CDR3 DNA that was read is TGTGCCAGCAGACCGGGACACGCCACAGATACG.